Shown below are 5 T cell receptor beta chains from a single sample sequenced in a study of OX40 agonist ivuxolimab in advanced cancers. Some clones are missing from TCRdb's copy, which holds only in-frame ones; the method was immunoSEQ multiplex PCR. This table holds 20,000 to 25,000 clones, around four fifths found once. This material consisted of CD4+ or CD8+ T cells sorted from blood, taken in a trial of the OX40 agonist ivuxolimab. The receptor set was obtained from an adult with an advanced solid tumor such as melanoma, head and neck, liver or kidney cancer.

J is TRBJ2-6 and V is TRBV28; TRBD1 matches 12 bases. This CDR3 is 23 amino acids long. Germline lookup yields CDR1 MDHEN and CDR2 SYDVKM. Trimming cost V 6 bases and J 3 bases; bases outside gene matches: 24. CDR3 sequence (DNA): TGTGCCAGCAGCTCCCCCATTTTGCGCATTCCGGGACAGGGGGCGCTTGGGGCCAACGTCCTGACTTTC. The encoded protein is CASSSPILRIPGQGALGANVLTF.

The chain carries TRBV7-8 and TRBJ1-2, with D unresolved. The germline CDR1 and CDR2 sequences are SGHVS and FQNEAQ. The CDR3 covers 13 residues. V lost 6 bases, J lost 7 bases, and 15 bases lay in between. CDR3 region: CASRARVSSGYTF. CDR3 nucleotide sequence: TGTGCCAGCAGGGCTAGGGTGAGCTCTGGCTACACCTTC.

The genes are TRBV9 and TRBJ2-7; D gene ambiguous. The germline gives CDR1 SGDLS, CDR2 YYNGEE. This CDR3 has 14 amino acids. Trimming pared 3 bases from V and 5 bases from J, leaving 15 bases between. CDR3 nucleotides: TGTGCCAGCAGCGAAGAAGATATCATGGACGAGCAGTACTTC. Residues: CASSEEDIMDEQYF. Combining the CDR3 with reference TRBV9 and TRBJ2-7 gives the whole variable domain DSGVTQTPKHLITATGQRVTLRCSPRSGDLSVYWYQQSLDQGLQFLIQYYNGEERAKGNILERFSAQQFPDLHSELNLSSLELGDSALYFCASSEEDIMDEQYFGPGTRLTVT.

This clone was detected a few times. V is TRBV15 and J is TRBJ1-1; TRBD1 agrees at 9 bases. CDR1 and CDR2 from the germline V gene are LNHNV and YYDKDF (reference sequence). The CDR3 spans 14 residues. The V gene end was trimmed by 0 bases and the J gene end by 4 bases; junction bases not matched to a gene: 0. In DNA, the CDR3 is TGTGCCACCAGCAGAGAGACAGGGGGCACTGAAGCTTTCTTT. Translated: CATSRETGGTEAFF.

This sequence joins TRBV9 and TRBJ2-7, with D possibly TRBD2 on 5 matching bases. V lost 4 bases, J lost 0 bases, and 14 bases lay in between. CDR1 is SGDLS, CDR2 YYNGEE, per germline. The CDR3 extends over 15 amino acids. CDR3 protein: CASSPTGRSSYEQYF. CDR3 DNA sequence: TGTGCCAGCAGCCCCACGGGGAGAAGCTCCTACGAGCAGTACTTC. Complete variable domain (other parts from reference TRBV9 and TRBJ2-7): DSGVTQTPKHLITATGQRVTLRCSPRSGDLSVYWYQQSLDQGLQFLIQYYNGEERAKGNILERFSAQQFPDLHSELNLSSLELGDSALYFCASSPTGRSSYEQYFGPGTRLTVT.